These 30 T cell receptor beta chains originate from one sample sequenced in a study of T cells in Graves' hyperthyroidism and ophthalmopathy. What was amplified from RNA transcripts were TCR beta CDR3 regions. Initially, a first-round RT-PCR of the TCR CDR3 employed the HTBI primer set. TCRdb passed the multiplex PCR reads through MiXCR, listing each CDR3 protein once. The top ten hold about 20% of the sample, which has roughly 350,000 distinct CDR3 sequences, roughly 14% seen once. Input material: blood. The receptors shown here come from a woman in her thirties with Graves' ophthalmopathy.

This clonotype showed up many times. The chain couples TRBV12-3 or TRBV12-4 to TRBJ2-1, with D perhaps assigned TRBD1 or TRBD2 (7 bases each). V was pared by 4 bases and J by 8 bases, with 18 bases between. The length of the CDR3 is 15 residues. In nucleotides, the CDR3 is TGTGCCAGCAGTTGGGGCCTGCGGGGGACAGATGAGCAGTTCTTC. Translated, it gives CASSWGLRGTDEQFF.

This clonotype was seen ten or more times. The chain recombines TRBV20-1 with TRBJ2-7; D is tentatively TRBD1 or TRBD2 (6 bases each). Trimming pared 3 bases from V and 2 bases from J, leaving 14 bases between. Looked up from germline, CDR1 is DFQATT and CDR2 is SNEGSKA (reference sequence). The CDR3 has 14 amino acids. This CDR3 reads CSASSGAITYEQYF. The DNA of the CDR3 is TGCAGTGCTAGTTCGGGGGCGATCACCTACGAGCAGTACTTC.

This clonotype showed up just a few times. The J gene is TRBJ1-1, the V gene TRBV7-8; tentative D call: TRBD1 (6 bases). V dropped 1 base and J dropped 4 bases, with 25 bases sitting between them. Germline CDR1 is SGHVS and CDR2 is FQNEAQ. CDR3 size: 19 residues. The CDR3 spells CASSLVGGYRSLGGTEAFF. The CDR3, as DNA: TGTGCCAGCAGCTTAGTAGGGGGATACAGATCTTTGGGGGGCACTGAAGCTTTCTTT.

This clonotype appeared many times. V gene TRBV24-1 combines with J gene TRBJ1-2, with 7 bases aligning to TRBD1. The CDR3 totals 13 residues. Germline V gene sequence: CDR1 KGHDR, CDR2 SFDVKD. Trimming at V came to 6 bases and at J to 4 bases, leaving 4 bases not matched to a gene. For the CDR3, the DNA is TGTGCCACCAGTAAGGGGGCATTCTATGGCTACACCTTC. Translation: CATSKGAFYGYTF.

This clonotype was observed a handful of times. The rearrangement joins TRBV10-3 to TRBJ2-7; 7 positions agree with TRBD1. V dropped 6 bases and J dropped 6; count of bases not matched to a gene: 11. CDR3 size: 14 residues. Germline assignment: CDR1 ENHRY and CDR2 SYGVKD. In DNA, the CDR3 is TGTGCCATCAGATCGGACAGGCAACTCTCCGAGCAGTACTTC. The encoded protein is CAIRSDRQLSEQYF.

The J gene is TRBJ1-4, the V gene TRBV29-1, with a possible D match to TRBD1 (6 bases). The CDR3 length is 13 residues. CDR1 and CDR2 (germline): SQVTM, ANQGSEA. V lost 3 bases to trimming and J lost 4 bases, with 9 bases between them. CDR3 region: CSVDAGDNEKLFF. The CDR3 nucleotides are TGCAGCGTTGACGCAGGGGATAATGAAAAACTGTTTTTT. The full variable domain, completed using reference TRBV29-1 and TRBJ1-4, is SAVISQKPSRDICQRGTSLTIQCQVDSQVTMMFWYRQQPGQSLTLIATANQGSEATYESGFVIDKFPISRPNLTFSTLTVSNMSPEDSSIYLCSVDAGDNEKLFFGSGTQLSVL.

This clonotype was found a few times. Sequence at one end of the junction differs from germline and may be a read error. The rearrangement links TRBV2 to TRBJ1-1; 7 bases agree with TRBD1. The CDR3 contains 13 residues. From germline, CDR1 is SNHLY and CDR2 FYNNEI. The CDR3 region has the DNA TGTGTCAGCGACGACAGGGTGGACACTGAAGCTTTCTTT. Residues: CVSDDRVDTEAFF.

This clonotype occurred a few times. In DNA, the CDR3 is TGTGCCACGGGGTTTGAATACGAGCAGTACTTC. Translated, it gives CATGFEYEQYF. This chain joins TRBV15 and TRBJ2-7; D gene ambiguous. CDR1 LNHNV and CDR2 YYDKDF come from the germline V gene (reference sequence). The CDR3 runs 11 residues. Trimming removed 9 bases from V and 4 bases from J, with 10 bases in between.

This clonotype was found many times. The chain links TRBV19 to TRBJ2-7; 8 positions agree with TRBD1. Germline values: CDR1 LNHDA, CDR2 SQIVND (reference sequence). This CDR3 comprises 15 residues. The J segment lost 2 bases and the V segment lost 6 bases, leaving 9 bases of the junction unmatched. In nucleotides, the CDR3 is TGTGCCAGTAGAGGATGGACAGGGCCAACCTACGAGCAGTACTTC. The encoded protein is CASRGWTGPTYEQYF. Based on the CDR3 plus reference TRBV19 and TRBJ2-7, the full variable domain is DGGITQSPKYLFRKEGQNVTLSCEQNLNHDAMYWYRQDPGQGLRLIYYSQIVNDFQKGDIAEGYSVSREKKESFPLTVTSAQKNPTAFYLCASRGWTGPTYEQYFGPGTRLTVT.

This clonotype was seen many times. The chain employs TRBV28 and TRBJ1-2, with D possibly being TRBD1 (6 bases). V lost 3 bases, J lost 4 bases, and 15 bases lay in between. Germline V CDR1 and CDR2: MDHEN, SYDVKM. The CDR3 is made up of 15 amino acids. The CDR3 protein is CASSLRTGSLYGYTF. CDR3 nucleotides: TGTGCCAGCAGTTTGCGAACAGGGTCCCTCTATGGCTACACCTTC.

This clonotype occurred many times. The gene calls are TRBV6-1 and TRBJ2-7; 13 nucleotides agree with TRBD2. V shed 5 bases and J 9 bases; nucleotides not matched to a gene: 13. The CDR3 runs 16 residues. Germline V lookup: CDR1 MNHNS, CDR2 SASEGT. For the CDR3, the DNA is TGTGCCAGCAGTACCTTAGGACTAGCGGGGGTTTCACCGCAGTACTTC. Its translation is CASSTLGLAGVSPQYF.

This clonotype was picked up many times. The chain links TRBV6-1 to TRBJ1-2, with 7 nucleotides matching TRBD1. The V segment lost 4 bases and the J segment 6 bases; nucleotides outside the gene matches: 11. CDR3 length: 15 amino acids. Per germline, CDR1 MNHNS and CDR2 SASEGT. CDR3 sequence (DNA): TGTGCCAGCAGTGTAGGAGGCAGGGGGGTTCATGGCTACACCTTC. Translating it yields CASSVGGRGVHGYTF.

This clonotype was counted at least ten times. The rearrangement joins TRBV20-1 to TRBJ1-1; D not resolved. CDR1 and CDR2 from the germline V gene are DFQATT and SNEGSKA (reference sequence). This CDR3 has 15 residues. V was cut by 1 base and J by 0 bases, with 12 bases left in between. This CDR3 is CSARGERFMNTEAFF. The DNA of the CDR3 is TGCAGTGCTAGAGGGGAAAGGTTTATGAACACTGAAGCTTTCTTT.

This clonotype was seen at least ten times. The chain recombines TRBV27 with TRBJ1-5; unclear D gene. V gave up 3 bases and J gave up 3 bases, with 6 bases separating them. The germline V gene has CDR1 MNHEY and CDR2 SMNVEV (reference sequence). CDR3 size: 13 residues. The CDR3 protein is CASSFRINQPQHF. CDR3 sequence (DNA): TGTGCCAGCAGTTTCAGAATCAATCAGCCCCAGCATTTT.

The sample holds many counts of this clonotype. The CDR3 is CASSLAPGGSGYTF. The CDR3 DNA reads TGTGCCAGCAGTCTAGCCCCAGGAGGTTCCGGCTACACCTTC. The chain uses TRBV27 and TRBJ1-2; no reliable D call. Between the trimmed V and J ends, which lost 5 bases and 8 bases, there was a span of 18 bases. From germline, CDR1 is MNHEY and CDR2 SMNVEV (reference sequence). There are 14 residues in the CDR3.

The CDR3 sequence is CASSSGLAGASDTQYF. The CDR3 DNA sequence: TGTGCCAGCAGCTCGGGACTAGCGGGGGCCTCAGATACGCAGTATTTT. The rearrangement joins TRBV5-4 to TRBJ2-3; 14 positions agree with TRBD2. The CDR3 sequence is 16 residues long. The V segment lost 3 bases and the J segment 4 bases; nucleotides outside the gene matches: 4. Per germline, CDR1 SGHNT and CDR2 YYREEE (reference sequence).

The chain joins TRBV9 to TRBJ2-3; 7 bases are shared with TRBD2. Trimming took 2 bases from V and 0 from J; bases not matched to a gene: 3. This CDR3 comprises 15 residues. Germline-derived CDR1 and CDR2 are SGDLS and YYNGEE. The CDR3 coding sequence is TGTGCCAGCAGCGTTTCTAGCGGAAGCACAGATACGCAGTATTTT. Translated, it gives CASSVSSGSTDTQYF.

This clonotype was seen at least ten times. The V and J genes are TRBV2 and TRBJ1-5; TRBD1 might be the D (6 bases). Trimming left V 6 bases short and J 4 bases short, with 10 bases between. The CDR3 is 13 residues long. The V gene's germline CDR1 is SNHLY and CDR2 FYNNEI. The CDR3 DNA is TGTGCCAGCAGCGGACAGTTTAATCAGCCCCAGCATTTT. Protein sequence: CASSGQFNQPQHF. Full variable domain (outside the CDR3, taken from reference TRBV2 and TRBJ1-5): EPEVTQTPSHQVTQMGQEVILRCVPISNHLYFYWYRQILGQKVEFLVSFYNNEISEKSEIFDDQFSVERPDGSNFTLKIRSTKLEDSAMYFCASSGQFNQPQHFGDGTRLSIL.

This clonotype was counted a few times. This chain joins TRBV5-1 and TRBJ2-7; TRBD1 is a possible D gene (6 bases). Germline V gene sequence: CDR1 SGHRS, CDR2 YFSETQ. The ends were cut back, 1 base at V and 7 bases at J, with 27 bases in the middle. The CDR3 covers 18 residues. The chain's CDR3 is CASSLSYFRGHDNQEQYF. Written as DNA, the CDR3 is TGCGCCAGCAGCTTGTCGTATTTTAGGGGACACGATAATCAGGAGCAGTACTTC.

This clonotype has a count of ten or more. This chain connects TRBV11-2 to TRBJ2-3; TRBD1 might be the D (5 bases). This CDR3 spans 15 amino acids. V lost 0 bases to trimming and J lost 6 bases, with 13 bases between them. CDR1 SGHAT and CDR2 FQNNGV come from the germline V gene. CDR3 nucleotide sequence: TGTGCCAGCAGCTTAGATCGACCCAGGGCGGATACGCAGTATTTT. Translation: CASSLDRPRADTQYF.

This clonotype was seen many times. V gene TRBV18 combines with J gene TRBJ2-3, with D possibly being TRBD2 (6 bases). V dropped 5 bases and J dropped 7 bases, with 31 bases sitting between them. The CDR3 consists of 19 residues. Germline CDR1 reads KGHSH; CDR2 reads LQKENI. CDR3 protein: CASSSLAPIGRGTSNTQYF. CDR3 in DNA: TGTGCCAGCTCATCTTTAGCCCCCATAGGACGGGGGACGTCGAATACGCAGTATTTT. Filled out from reference TRBV18 and TRBJ2-3, the complete variable domain reads NAGVMQNPRHLVRRRGQEARLRCSPMKGHSHVYWYRQLPEEGLKFMVYLQKENIIDESGMPKERFSAEFPKEGPSILRIQQVVRGDSAAYFCASSSLAPIGRGTSNTQYFGPGTRLTVL.

There are many counts of this clonotype. The chain employs TRBV5-8 and TRBJ1-4; 8 positions match TRBD1. Germline V gene lookup returns CDR1 SGHTS and CDR2 YDEGEE. The CDR3 has 15 residues. The J segment lost 5 bases and the V segment lost 0 bases, leaving 3 bases of the junction unmatched. DNA for the CDR3: TGTGCCAGCAGCTTGGTACAGGGGGGAAATGAAAAACTGTTTTTT. Encoded protein: CASSLVQGGNEKLFF.

The CDR3: CASSMRTDLWSYEQYF. DNA of the CDR3: TGTGCCAGTAGTATGCGGACTGATTTATGGTCCTACGAGCAGTACTTC. The chain employs TRBV19 and TRBJ2-7, with D maybe TRBD2 (5 bases). Germline CDR1 reads LNHDA; CDR2 reads SQIVND (reference sequence). The CDR3 sequence is 16 residues long. Trimming shortened V by 3 bases and J by 1 base, and 16 bases separated the two germline ends.

This clonotype was detected ten times or more. The CDR3 sequence: CSARHPTWDFRSGANVLTF. The CDR3 nucleotides read TGCAGTGCTAGACACCCGACTTGGGACTTCCGCTCTGGGGCCAACGTCCTGACTTTC. The chain couples TRBV20-1 to TRBJ2-6, with D tentatively TRBD2 (6 bases). Germline V gives CDR1 DFQATT, CDR2 SNEGSKA (reference sequence). The CDR3 spans 19 residues. Trimming took off 2 bases at V and 0 bases at J, with 20 bases between the two ends.

This clonotype has at least ten counts. This chain uses TRBV30 with TRBJ1-5; D gene uncertain. The CDR3 has 15 residues. V was cut by 0 bases and J by 0 bases, with 9 bases left in between. Germline loops: CDR1 GTSNPN, CDR2 SVGIG (reference sequence). CDR3 sequence reads: CAWSVRMGSNQPQHF. The CDR3 DNA is TGTGCCTGGAGTGTACGAATGGGTAGCAATCAGCCCCAGCATTTT.

This chain uses TRBV10-3 with TRBJ1-3; possible D gene TRBD1, 5 bases. Germline V gene lookup returns CDR1 ENHRY and CDR2 SYGVKD. V was cut by 4 bases and J by 2 bases, with 9 bases left in between. CDR3 length: 14 residues. CDR3 nucleotides: TGTGCCATCAGTGTGGGGGTTGCTGGAAACACCATATATTTT. Amino acids: CAISVGVAGNTIYF.

This chain uses TRBV12-3 or TRBV12-4 with TRBJ2-3; D is undetermined. The CDR3 is 16 residues long. Trimming removed 2 bases at V and 2 bases at J, with 14 bases between. The DNA for the CDR3 is TGTGCCAGCAGTTTAAACAGAAAAGGGTCCACAGATACGCAGTATTTT. Its protein is CASSLNRKGSTDTQYF.

This clonotype has just a few counts. The V call is TRBV27, the J call TRBJ1-6, with D perhaps matching TRBD1 (6 bases). Between the trimmed V and J ends, which lost 5 bases and 9 bases, there was a span of 11 bases. CDR1 is MNHEY, CDR2 SMNVEV, per germline (reference sequence). This CDR3 contains 13 residues. The CDR3 loop is CASSLFRGSPLHF. The CDR3 DNA reads TGTGCCAGCAGTCTATTCAGGGGTTCACCCCTCCACTTT.

The chain is built from TRBV14 and TRBJ2-3; no definite D call. This CDR3 is 15 amino acids long. The V and J ends lost 1 base and 2 bases respectively, with 10 bases between them. The germline V gene has CDR1 SGHDN and CDR2 FVKESK. The CDR3 DNA reads TGTGCCAGCAGCCAAGGTCCGGCGATCACAGATACGCAGTATTTT. It specifies CASSQGPAITDTQYF.

This clonotype came up many times. This chain uses TRBV30 with TRBJ2-5; D ambiguous. Germline lookup yields CDR1 GTSNPN and CDR2 SVGIG (reference sequence). Deletions cut 0 bases from V and 1 base from J, with 6 bases between. CDR3 length: 13 residues. CDR3 loop: CAWSVTLQETQYF. The CDR3 DNA reads as TGTGCCTGGAGTGTGACCCTCCAAGAGACCCAGTACTTC. The variable domain in full, with the rest retrieved from reference TRBV30 and TRBJ2-5, is SQTIHQWPATLVQPVGSPLSLECTVEGTSNPNLYWYRQAAGRGLQLLFYSVGIGQISSEVPQNLSASRPQDRQFILSSKKLLLSDSGFYLCAWSVTLQETQYFGPGTRLLVL.